A selection of T cell receptor beta chains follows, all from one sample in a study of radiation and T cells in renal cell carcinoma. The table came from immunoSEQ multiplex PCR; TCRdb's copy has only in-frame clones and leaves some out. This sample has 70,000 to 95,000 clones; 82% occur once, and the top ten carry roughly 6%. The input for sequencing was blood, taken from a patient whose treatment included radiotherapy and nephrectomy. These receptors all come from a man in his fifties or sixties with renal cell carcinoma. Both conserved end residues are part of each CDR3. D genes are given only for firm matches. Not every row has a clone size; where given, it reads once, few, many or a size class.

abundance | d_gene | j_gene | v_gene | CDR3aa | CDR3nt
once | NA | TRBJ2-7 | TRBV6-6 | CASSYSRERSYEQYF | TGTGCCAGCAGTTACTCAAGGGAACGATCCTACGAGCAGTACTTC
once | NA | TRBJ1-5 | TRBV10-3 | CAISEAGPGQPQHF | TGTGCCATCAGTGAGGCGGGACCAGGCCAGCCCCAGCATTTT
NA | NA | TRBJ2-3 | TRBV2 | CASRAGVVTDTQYF | TGTGCCAGCAGGGCAGGGGTCGTCACAGATACGCAGTATTTT
many | NA | TRBJ2-7 | TRBV7-9 | CASSPAGPYEQYF | TGTGCCAGCAGCCCGGCAGGCCCCTACGAGCAGTACTTC
NA | TRBD2 | TRBJ2-1 | TRBV27 | CASSLTPTSGSNEQFF | TGTGCCAGCAGTTTAACCCCGACTAGCGGAAGCAATGAGCAGTTCTTC
few | NA | TRBJ1-2 | TRBV29-1 | CSVEGGSLSYTF | TGCAGCGTTGAAGGGGGAAGTCTTAGCTACACCTTC
many | TRBD1 | TRBJ2-6 | TRBV6-7 | CASSYVRGSDRDHSGANVLTF | TGTGCCAGCAGTTACGTTCGTGGCTCGGACAGGGACCACTCTGGGGCCAACGTCCTGACTTTC
NA | TRBD1 | TRBJ1-5 | TRBV28 | CASCIDRDSNQPQHF | TGTGCCAGCTGTATCGACAGGGATAGCAATCAGCCCCAGCATTTT
NA | NA | TRBJ2-2 | TRBV5-6 | CASSLGGTNTGELFF | TGTGCCAGCAGCTTGGGCGGGACTAACACCGGGGAGCTGTTTTTT
NA | TRBD2 | TRBJ2-1 | TRBV11-2 | CASSPGLAGNNEQFF | TGTGCCAGCAGCCCTGGACTAGCGGGAAACAATGAGCAGTTCTTC
few | NA | TRBJ1-4 | TRBV7-2 | CASSTKLGPNEKLFF | TGTGCCAGCAGCACAAAGCTGGGACCTAATGAAAAACTGTTTTTT
NA | NA | TRBJ2-7 | TRBV13 | CASSSPGAPEQYF | TGTGCCAGCAGCTCCCCCGGGGCCCCGGAGCAGTACTTC
once | TRBD2 | TRBJ2-1 | TRBV27 | CASRIGLGLYNEQFF | TGTGCCAGCAGAATTGGACTAGGCTTATACAATGAGCAGTTCTTC
NA | NA | TRBJ1-1 | TRBV7-2 | CASSLGQSNTEAFF | TGTGCCAGCAGCCTTGGACAGTCGAACACTGAAGCTTTCTTT
NA | NA | TRBJ1-5 | TRBV6-6 | CASMASNQPQHF | TGTGCCAGCATGGCGAGTAATCAGCCCCAGCATTTT
few | NA | TRBJ1-1 | TRBV5-1 | CASRSGTVNTEAFF | TGCGCCAGCAGAAGCGGGACGGTGAACACTGAAGCTTTCTTT
NA | NA | TRBJ1-5 | TRBV6-5 | CASSVWESNQPQHF | TGTGCCAGCAGTGTCTGGGAGAGCAATCAGCCCCAGCATTTT